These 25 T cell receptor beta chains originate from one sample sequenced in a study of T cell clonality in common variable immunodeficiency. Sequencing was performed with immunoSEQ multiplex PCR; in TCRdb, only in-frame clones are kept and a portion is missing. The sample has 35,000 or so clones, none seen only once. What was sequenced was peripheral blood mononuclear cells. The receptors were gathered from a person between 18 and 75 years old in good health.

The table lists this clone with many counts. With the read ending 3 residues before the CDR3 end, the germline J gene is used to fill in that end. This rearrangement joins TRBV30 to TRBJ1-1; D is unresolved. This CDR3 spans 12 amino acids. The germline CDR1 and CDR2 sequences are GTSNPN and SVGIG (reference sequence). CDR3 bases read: TGTGCCTGGAGTGATTTACGGTACGAA. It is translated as CAWSDLRYE. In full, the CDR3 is CAWSDLRYEAFF.

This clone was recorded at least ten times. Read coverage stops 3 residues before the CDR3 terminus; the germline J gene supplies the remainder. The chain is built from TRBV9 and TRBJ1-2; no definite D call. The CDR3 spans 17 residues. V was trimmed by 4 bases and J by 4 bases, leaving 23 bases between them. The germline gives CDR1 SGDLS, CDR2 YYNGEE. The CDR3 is CASSLDPPTRAFYGYTF. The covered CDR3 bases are TGTGCCAGCAGCCTCGACCCCCCCACAAGGGCCTTCTATGGC.

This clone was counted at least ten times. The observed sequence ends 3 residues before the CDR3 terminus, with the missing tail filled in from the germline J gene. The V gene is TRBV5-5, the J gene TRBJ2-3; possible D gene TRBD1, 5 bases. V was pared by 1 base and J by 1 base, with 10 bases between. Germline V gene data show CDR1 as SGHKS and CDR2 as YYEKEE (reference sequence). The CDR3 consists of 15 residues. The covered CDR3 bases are TGTGCCAGCAGCTTGAGGGGATCGCGCACAGATACG. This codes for CASSLRGSRTDT. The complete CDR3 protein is CASSLRGSRTDTQYF.

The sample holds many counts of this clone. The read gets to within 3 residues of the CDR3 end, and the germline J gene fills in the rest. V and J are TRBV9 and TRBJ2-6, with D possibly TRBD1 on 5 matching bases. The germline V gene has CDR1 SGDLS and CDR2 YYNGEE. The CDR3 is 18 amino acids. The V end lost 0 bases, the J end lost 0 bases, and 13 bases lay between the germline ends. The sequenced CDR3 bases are TGTGCCAGCAGCGTAGGGCCAGGGTTCCACTCTGGGGCCAACGTC. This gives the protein CASSVGPGFHSGANV. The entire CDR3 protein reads CASSVGPGFHSGANVLTF.

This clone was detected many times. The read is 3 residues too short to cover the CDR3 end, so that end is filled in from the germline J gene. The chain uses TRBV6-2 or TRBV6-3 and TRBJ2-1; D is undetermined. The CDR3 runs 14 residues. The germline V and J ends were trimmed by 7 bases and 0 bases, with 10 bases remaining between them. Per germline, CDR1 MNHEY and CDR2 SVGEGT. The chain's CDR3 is CASTPRHSYNEQFF. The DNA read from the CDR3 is TGTGCCAGCACCCCGCGGCACTCCTACAATGAG.

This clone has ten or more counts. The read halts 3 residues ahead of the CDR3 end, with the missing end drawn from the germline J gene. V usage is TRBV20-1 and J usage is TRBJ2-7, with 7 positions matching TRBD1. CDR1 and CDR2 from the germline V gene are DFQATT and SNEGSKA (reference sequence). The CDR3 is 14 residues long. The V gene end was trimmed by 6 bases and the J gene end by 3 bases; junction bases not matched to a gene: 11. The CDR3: CSARPGQRLYEQYF. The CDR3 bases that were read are TGCAGTGCGCGGCCGGGACAGAGACTCTACGAG.

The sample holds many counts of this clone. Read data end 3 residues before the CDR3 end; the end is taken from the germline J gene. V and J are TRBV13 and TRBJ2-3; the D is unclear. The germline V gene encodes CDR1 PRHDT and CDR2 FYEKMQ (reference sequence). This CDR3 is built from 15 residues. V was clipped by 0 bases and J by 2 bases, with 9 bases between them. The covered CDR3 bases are TGTGCCAGCAGCTTAGGGGTTAGCAACACAGATACG. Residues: CASSLGVSNTDT. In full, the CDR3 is CASSLGVSNTDTQYF.

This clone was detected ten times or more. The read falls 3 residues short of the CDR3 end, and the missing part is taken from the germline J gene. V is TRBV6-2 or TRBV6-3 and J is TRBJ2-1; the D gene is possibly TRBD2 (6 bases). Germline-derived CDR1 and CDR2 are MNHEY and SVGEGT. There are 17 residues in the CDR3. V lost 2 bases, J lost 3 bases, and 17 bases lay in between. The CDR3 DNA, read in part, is TGTGCCAGCAGTTACGTTCCCCCGGGACTTTTCTACAATGAG. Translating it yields CASSYVPPGLFYNE. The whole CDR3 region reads CASSYVPPGLFYNEQFF.

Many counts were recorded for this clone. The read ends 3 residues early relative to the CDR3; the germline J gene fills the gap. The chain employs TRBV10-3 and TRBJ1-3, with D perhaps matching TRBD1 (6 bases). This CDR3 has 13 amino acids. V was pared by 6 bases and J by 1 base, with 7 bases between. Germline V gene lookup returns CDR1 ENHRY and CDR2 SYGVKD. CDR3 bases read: TGTGCCATCAGAGGGGGATCTGGAAACACC. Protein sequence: CAIRGGSGNT. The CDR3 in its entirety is CAIRGGSGNTIYF.

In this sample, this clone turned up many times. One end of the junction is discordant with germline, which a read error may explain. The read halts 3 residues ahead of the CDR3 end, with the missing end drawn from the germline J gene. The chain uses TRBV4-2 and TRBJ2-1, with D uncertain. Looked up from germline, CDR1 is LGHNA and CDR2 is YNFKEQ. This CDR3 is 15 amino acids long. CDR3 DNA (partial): TGCGCCAGCAGCCAAGTGCCTTTAACGAGGAATGAG. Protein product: CASSQVPLTRNE. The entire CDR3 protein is CASSQVPLTRNEQFF.

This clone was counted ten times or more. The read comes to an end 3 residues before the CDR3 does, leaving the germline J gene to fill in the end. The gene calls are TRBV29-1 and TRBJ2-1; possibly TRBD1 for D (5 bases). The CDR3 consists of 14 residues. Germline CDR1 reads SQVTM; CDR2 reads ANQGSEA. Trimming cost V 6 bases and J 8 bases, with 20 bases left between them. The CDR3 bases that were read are TGCAGCGTCCCTCGGTCAGGGTGGAACGATGAG. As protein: CSVPRSGWNDE. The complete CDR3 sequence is CSVPRSGWNDEQFF.

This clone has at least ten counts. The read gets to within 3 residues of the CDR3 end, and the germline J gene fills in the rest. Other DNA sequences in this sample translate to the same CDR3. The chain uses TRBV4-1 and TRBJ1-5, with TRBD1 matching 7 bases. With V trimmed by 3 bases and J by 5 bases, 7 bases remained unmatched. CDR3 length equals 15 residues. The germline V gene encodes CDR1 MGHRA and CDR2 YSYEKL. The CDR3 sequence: CASSQRQGEYQPQHF. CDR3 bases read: TGCGCCAGCAGCCAGAGACAGGGCGAATATCAGCCC.

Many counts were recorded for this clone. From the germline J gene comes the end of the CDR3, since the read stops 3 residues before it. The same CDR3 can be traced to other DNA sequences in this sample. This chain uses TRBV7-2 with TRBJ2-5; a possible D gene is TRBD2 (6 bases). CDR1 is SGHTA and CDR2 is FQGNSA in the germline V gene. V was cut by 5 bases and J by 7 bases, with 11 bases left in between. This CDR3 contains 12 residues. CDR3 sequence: CASSRDSMTQYF. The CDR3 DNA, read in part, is TGTGCCAGCAGCCGGGACTCTATGACC.

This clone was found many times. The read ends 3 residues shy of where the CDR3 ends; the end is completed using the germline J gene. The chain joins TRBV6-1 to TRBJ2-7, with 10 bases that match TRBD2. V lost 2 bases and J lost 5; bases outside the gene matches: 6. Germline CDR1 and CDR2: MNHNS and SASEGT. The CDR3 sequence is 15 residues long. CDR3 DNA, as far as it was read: TGTGCCAGCAGTGAAAAAGCGGGAGGGCCGAACGAG. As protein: CASSEKAGGPNE. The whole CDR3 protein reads CASSEKAGGPNEQYF.

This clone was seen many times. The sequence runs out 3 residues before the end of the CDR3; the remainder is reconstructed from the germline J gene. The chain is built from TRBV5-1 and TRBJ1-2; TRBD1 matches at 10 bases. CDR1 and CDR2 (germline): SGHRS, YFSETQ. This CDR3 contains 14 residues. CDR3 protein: CASSEDRGLRGYTF. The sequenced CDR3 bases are TGCGCCAGCAGCGAGGACAGGGGGTTAAGGGGC.

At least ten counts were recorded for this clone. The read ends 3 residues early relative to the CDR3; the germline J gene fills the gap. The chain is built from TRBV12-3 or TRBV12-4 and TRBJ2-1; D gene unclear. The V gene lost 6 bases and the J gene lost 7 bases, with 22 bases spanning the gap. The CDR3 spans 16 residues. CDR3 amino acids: CASSQPRPGQSNEQFF. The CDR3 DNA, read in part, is TGTGCCAGCAGCCAACCGCGTCCAGGCCAATCAAATGAG.

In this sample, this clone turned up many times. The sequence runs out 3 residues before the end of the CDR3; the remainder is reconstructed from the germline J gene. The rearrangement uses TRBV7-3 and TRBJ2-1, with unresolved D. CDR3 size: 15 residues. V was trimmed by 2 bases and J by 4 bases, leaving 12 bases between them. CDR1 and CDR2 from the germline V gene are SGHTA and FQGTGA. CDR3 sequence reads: CASSLQSGVYNEQFF. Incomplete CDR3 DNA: TGTGCCAGCAGCTTACAGTCAGGCGTTTACAATGAG.

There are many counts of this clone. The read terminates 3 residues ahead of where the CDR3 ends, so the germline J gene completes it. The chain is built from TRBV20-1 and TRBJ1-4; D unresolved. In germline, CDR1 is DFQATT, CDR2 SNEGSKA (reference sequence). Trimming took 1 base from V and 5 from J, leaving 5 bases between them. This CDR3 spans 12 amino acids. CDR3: CSARGRNEKLFF. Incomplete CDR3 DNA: TGCAGTGCTAGAGGCAGGAATGAAAAA.

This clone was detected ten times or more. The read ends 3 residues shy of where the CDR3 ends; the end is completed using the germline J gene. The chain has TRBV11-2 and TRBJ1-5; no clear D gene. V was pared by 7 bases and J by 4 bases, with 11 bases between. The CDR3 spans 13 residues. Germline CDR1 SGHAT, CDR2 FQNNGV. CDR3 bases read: TGTGCCAGCACCGGTGGGCGAAATCAGCCC. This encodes CASTGGRNQP. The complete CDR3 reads CASTGGRNQPQHF.

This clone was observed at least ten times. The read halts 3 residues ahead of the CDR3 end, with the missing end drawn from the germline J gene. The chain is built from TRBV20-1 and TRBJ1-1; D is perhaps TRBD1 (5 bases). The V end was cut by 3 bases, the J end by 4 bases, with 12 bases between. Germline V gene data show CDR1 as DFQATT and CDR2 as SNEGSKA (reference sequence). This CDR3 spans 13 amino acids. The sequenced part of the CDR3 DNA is TGCAGTGCTAGTCAGGGCGCTTTCACTGAA. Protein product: CSASQGAFTE. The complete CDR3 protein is CSASQGAFTEAFF.

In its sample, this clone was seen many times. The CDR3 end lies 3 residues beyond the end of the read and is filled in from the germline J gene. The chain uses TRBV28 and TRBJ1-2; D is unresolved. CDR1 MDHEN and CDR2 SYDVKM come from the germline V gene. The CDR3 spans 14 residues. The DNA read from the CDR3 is TGTGCCAGCAGTTACCGGTCGCCCCTATGGGGC. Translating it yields CASSYRSPLWG. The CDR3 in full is CASSYRSPLWGYTF.

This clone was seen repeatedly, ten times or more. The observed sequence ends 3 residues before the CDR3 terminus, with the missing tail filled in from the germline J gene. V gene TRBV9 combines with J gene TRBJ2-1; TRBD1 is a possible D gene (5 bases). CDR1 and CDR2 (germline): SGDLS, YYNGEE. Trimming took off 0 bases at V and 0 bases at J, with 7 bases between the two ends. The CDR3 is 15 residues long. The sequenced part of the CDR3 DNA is TGTGCCAGCAGCGTAGGTCAGGGCTCCTACAATGAG. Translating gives CASSVGQGSYNE. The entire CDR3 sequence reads CASSVGQGSYNEQFF.

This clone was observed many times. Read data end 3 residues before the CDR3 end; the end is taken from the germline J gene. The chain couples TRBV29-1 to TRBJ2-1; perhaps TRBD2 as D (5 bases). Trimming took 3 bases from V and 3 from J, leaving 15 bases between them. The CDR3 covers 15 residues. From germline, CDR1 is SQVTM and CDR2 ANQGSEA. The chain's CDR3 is CSVDSLGLYYNEQFF. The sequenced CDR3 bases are TGCAGCGTTGACTCACTCGGACTCTACTACAATGAG.

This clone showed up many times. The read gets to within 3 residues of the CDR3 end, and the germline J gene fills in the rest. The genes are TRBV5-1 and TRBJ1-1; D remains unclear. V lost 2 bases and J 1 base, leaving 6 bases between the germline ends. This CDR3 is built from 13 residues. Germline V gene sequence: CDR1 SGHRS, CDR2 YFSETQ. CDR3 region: CASSFPGNTEAFF. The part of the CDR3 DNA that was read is TGCGCCAGCAGCTTTCCCGGGAACACTGAA.

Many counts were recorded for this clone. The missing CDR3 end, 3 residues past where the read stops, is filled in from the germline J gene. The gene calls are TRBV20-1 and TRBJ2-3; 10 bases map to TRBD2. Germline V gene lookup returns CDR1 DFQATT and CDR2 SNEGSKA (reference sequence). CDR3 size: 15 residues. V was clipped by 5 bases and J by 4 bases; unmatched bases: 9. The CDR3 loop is CSAPESGRAPDTQYF. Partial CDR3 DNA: TGCAGTGCTCCTGAAAGCGGGAGGGCCCCAGATACG.